The 20 T cell receptor beta chains below all came from one sample that was sequenced in a study of blood T cell repertoires in COVID-19. The method was immunoSEQ multiplex PCR; TCRdb's version includes in-frame clones alone and lacks a portion of them. The profile covers 110,000 to 150,000 clones, with about 80% appearing a single time and over 7% taken by the ten largest. Source material: peripheral blood. Every receptor here comes from a human donor in a cohort sampled during active COVID-19.

This chain uses TRBV2 with TRBJ2-7; 11 nucleotides line up with TRBD1. V lost 8 bases and J lost 0; bases outside the gene matches: 12. Germline lookup yields CDR1 SNHLY and CDR2 FYNNEI. The CDR3 consists of 17 residues. CDR3 amino acids: CASGGPGTGGLSYEQYF. The CDR3 DNA is TGTGCCAGCGGCGGGCCCGGGACAGGGGGTCTCTCCTACGAGCAGTACTTC. Combining the CDR3 with reference TRBV2 and TRBJ2-7 gives the whole variable domain EPEVTQTPSHQVTQMGQEVILRCVPISNHLYFYWYRQILGQKVEFLVSFYNNEISEKSEIFDDQFSVERPDGSNFTLKIRSTKLEDSAMYFCASGGPGTGGLSYEQYFGPGTRLTVT.

The chain is built from TRBV25-1 and TRBJ1-1; 7 nucleotides align to TRBD1. This CDR3 region has 15 residues. The junction had 10 bases not matched to a gene; V was cut back by 3 bases and J by 6 bases. Germline CDR1 and CDR2: MGHDK and SYGVNS. CDR3 region: CASSDPTGIEAEAFF. In DNA form, the CDR3 reads TGTGCCAGCAGTGACCCGACAGGGATCGAGGCTGAAGCTTTCTTT.

J is TRBJ2-7 and V is TRBV28; TRBD2 agrees at 13 bases. The length of the CDR3 is 16 residues. The V segment lost 3 bases and the J segment 5 bases; nucleotides outside the gene matches: 7. In germline, CDR1 is MDHEN, CDR2 SYDVKM. The CDR3 sequence: CASSFSGTSGAHEQYF. Here the CDR3 DNA reads TGTGCCAGCAGTTTTTCCGGGACTAGCGGGGCCCACGAGCAGTACTTC.

The J gene is TRBJ2-3, the V gene TRBV4-1; 12 bases match TRBD2. The J segment lost 3 bases and the V segment lost 5 bases, leaving 12 bases of the junction unmatched. Germline CDR1 and CDR2: MGHRA and YSYEKL. The CDR3 runs to 18 residues. The CDR3: CASSTPASGGARTDTQYF. Here the CDR3 DNA reads TGCGCCAGCAGCACCCCGGCTAGCGGGGGGGCCAGAACAGATACGCAGTATTTT.

In this sample, this clone turned up once. The chain combines TRBV7-2 with TRBJ1-5; no definite D call. V shed 5 bases and J shed 5 bases, with 22 bases lying between them. Germline values: CDR1 SGHTA, CDR2 FQGNSA. CDR3 length: 17 amino acids. CDR3 nucleotide sequence: TGTGCCAGCAGCCCGGGAGCAGGCAGCCCAATTCATCAGCCCCAGCATTTT. This gives the protein CASSPGAGSPIHQPQHF.

V and J are TRBV2 and TRBJ2-3, with D maybe TRBD2 (5 bases). The CDR3 loop spans 15 amino acids. V was shortened by 0 bases and J by 5 bases, with 12 bases between the two germline ends. Per germline, CDR1 SNHLY and CDR2 FYNNEI. The CDR3 DNA sequence: TGTGCCAGCAGTGAAGCGCTAGGGAGAGGAGATACGCAGTATTTT. Protein sequence: CASSEALGRGDTQYF. The whole variable domain, remainder taken from reference TRBV2 and TRBJ2-3, is EPEVTQTPSHQVTQMGQEVILRCVPISNHLYFYWYRQILGQKVEFLVSFYNNEISEKSEIFDDQFSVERPDGSNFTLKIRSTKLEDSAMYFCASSEALGRGDTQYFGPGTRLTVL.

The chain carries TRBV12-3 or TRBV12-4 and TRBJ1-2; 10 positions match TRBD1. J was trimmed by 7 bases and V by 3 bases; bases with no gene match: 2. The CDR3 extends over 13 amino acids. The chain's CDR3 is CASSLTGGAGYTF. DNA of the CDR3: TGTGCCAGCAGTTTGACAGGGGGCGCTGGCTACACCTTC.

The genes are TRBV27 and TRBJ2-3; TRBD2 might be the D (7 bases). This CDR3 has 17 residues. Trimming removed 3 bases from V and 1 base from J, with 17 bases in between. Germline values: CDR1 MNHEY, CDR2 SMNVEV (reference sequence). CDR3: CASSFQRGALRTDTQYF. The CDR3, as DNA: TGTGCCAGCAGTTTCCAACGGGGGGCCCTTCGCACAGATACGCAGTATTTT.

The J gene is TRBJ2-5, the V gene TRBV20-1; D call uncertain. Germline V gives CDR1 DFQATT, CDR2 SNEGSKA (reference sequence). Trimming removed 5 bases from V and 2 bases from J, with 6 bases in between. CDR3 length equals 11 residues. CDR3 nucleotide sequence: TGCAGTGCTGAGGTGCAAGAGACCCAGTACTTC. This codes for CSAEVQETQYF.

This clone was counted between two and nine times. V gene TRBV2 combines with J gene TRBJ2-3; D gene ambiguous. The ends were cut back, 10 bases at V and 6 bases at J, with 8 bases in the middle. The germline CDR1 and CDR2 sequences are SNHLY and FYNNEI. This CDR3 region has 10 residues. CDR3 sequence reads: CATLGDTQYF. The CDR3 DNA reads as TGTGCCACCCTCGGGGATACGCAGTATTTT.

The chain employs TRBV3-1 (or the pseudogene TRBV3-2) and TRBJ1-2; D is unclear. Trimming shortened V by 8 bases and J by 2 bases, and 12 bases separated the two germline ends. In germline, CDR1 is LGHDT, CDR2 YNNKEL (reference sequence). CDR3 length: 13 amino acids. For the CDR3, the DNA is TGTGCCAGCGCGAACCCCAAGAACTATGGCTACACCTTC. It is translated as CASANPKNYGYTF.

The chain employs TRBV5-5 and TRBJ2-5, with 10 bases that match TRBD2. The germline CDR1 and CDR2 sequences are SGHKS and YYEKEE (reference sequence). V lost 0 bases and J lost 1; bases outside the gene matches: 3. The CDR3 has 16 residues. The CDR3 reads CASSLGQRGGQETQYF. CDR3 coding DNA: TGTGCCAGCAGCTTGGGGCAGCGGGGGGGCCAAGAGACCCAGTACTTC.

The genes are TRBV19 and TRBJ2-4, with D possibly matching TRBD1 (5 bases). Between the trimmed V and J ends, which lost 10 bases and 0 bases, there was a span of 13 bases. The CDR3 runs 14 residues. Germline V gene sequence: CDR1 LNHDA, CDR2 SQIVND (reference sequence). In DNA, the CDR3 is TGTGCCACTACAGCACAGGTAGCCAAAAACATTCAGTACTTC. This encodes CATTAQVAKNIQYF. The full variable domain, in which reference TRBV19 and TRBJ2-4 provide the parts outside the CDR3, is DGGITQSPKYLFRKEGQNVTLSCEQNLNHDAMYWYRQDPGQGLRLIYYSQIVNDFQKGDIAEGYSVSREKKESFPLTVTSAQKNPTAFYLCATTAQVAKNIQYFGAGTRLSVL.

The chain carries TRBV25-1 and TRBJ1-4, with TRBD1 matching 8 bases. Germline-derived CDR1 and CDR2 are MGHDK and SYGVNS. J gave up 7 bases and V 6 bases, and 10 bases lay outside the gene matches. This CDR3 spans 15 amino acids. The CDR3: CASSLLQGVGEKLFF. CDR3 sequence (DNA): TGTGCCAGCAGCCTGCTACAGGGGGTCGGTGAAAAACTGTTTTTT.

This chain connects TRBV25-1 to TRBJ1-1; D not certain. Trimming cost V 7 bases and J 5 bases, with 23 bases left between them. The CDR3 consists of 16 residues. Germline values: CDR1 MGHDK, CDR2 SYGVNS. CDR3 sequence (DNA): TGTGCCAGCACCATGGGCCCCTTTAGGTCGGTTACTGAAGCTTTCTTT. The encoded protein is CASTMGPFRSVTEAFF. Full variable domain (rest looked up from reference TRBV25-1 and TRBJ1-1): EADIYQTPRYLVIGTGKKITLECSQTMGHDKMYWYQQDPGMELHLIHYSYGVNSTEKGDLSSESTVSRIRTEHFPLTLESARPSHTSQYLCASTMGPFRSVTEAFFGQGTRLTVV.

This rearrangement joins TRBV5-1 to TRBJ2-7, with 9 bases identical to TRBD2. CDR3 length: 13 residues. Germline V gene sequence: CDR1 SGHRS, CDR2 YFSETQ. V trimming: 6 bases; J trimming: 1 base; junction bases outside the gene matches: 2. As DNA, the CDR3 is TGCGCCAGCAACCTAGCGGGGTCCTACGAGCAGTACTTC. Protein product: CASNLAGSYEQYF.

The chain combines TRBV19 with TRBJ2-3; 9 bases are shared with TRBD2. The trim removed 7 bases at V and 5 bases at J, leaving 7 bases unmatched. The CDR3 runs to 14 residues. The germline CDR1 and CDR2 sequences are LNHDA and SQIVND (reference sequence). The CDR3 is CASTAGGPGDTQYF. CDR3 nucleotide sequence: TGTGCCAGTACTGCGGGGGGGCCCGGAGATACGCAGTATTTT.

The rearrangement uses TRBV2 and TRBJ2-2, with 7 positions matching TRBD2. This CDR3 region has 15 residues. CDR1 is SNHLY, CDR2 FYNNEI, per germline. V gave up 7 bases and J gave up 2 bases; unmatched junction bases: 7. The CDR3 coding sequence is TGTGCCAGCAAAAAGGGAGGGAGTAACACCGGGGAGCTGTTTTTT. Translated, it gives CASKKGGSNTGELFF. Full variable domain (rest looked up from reference TRBV2 and TRBJ2-2): EPEVTQTPSHQVTQMGQEVILRCVPISNHLYFYWYRQILGQKVEFLVSFYNNEISEKSEIFDDQFSVERPDGSNFTLKIRSTKLEDSAMYFCASKKGGSNTGELFFGEGSRLTVL.

This clone was recorded once. This sequence joins TRBV5-8 and TRBJ2-1; TRBD2 is a possible D gene (6 bases). V dropped 0 bases and J dropped 9 bases, with 10 bases sitting between them. The length of the CDR3 is 13 residues. Germline assignment: CDR1 SGHTS and CDR2 YDEGEE. CDR3 residues: CASSLEGLGEQFF. Written as DNA, the CDR3 is TGTGCCAGCAGCTTGGAGGGACTCGGTGAGCAGTTCTTC.

The rearrangement links TRBV5-1 to TRBJ2-7; D gene unclear. In germline, CDR1 is SGHRS, CDR2 YFSETQ. CDR3 length: 12 amino acids. V was cut by 4 bases and J by 4 bases, with 9 bases left in between. The CDR3 region is CASSHSGYEQYF. The CDR3 DNA reads TGCGCCAGCAGCCATTCAGGTTACGAGCAGTACTTC.